This T cell receptor beta chain was observed in a study of T-cell reconstitution after alpha-beta-depleted transplantation in children. This sample's TCRbeta library carried unique molecular identifier barcodes. A single record per CDR3 protein comes from TCRdb applying MiXCR to the PCR reads. The sample contains approximately 31,000 distinct CDR3 sequences, roughly 6.7% of which appear only once. This clonotype occurred many times. The antigen is undetermined. The CDR3 is 14 amino acids. Trimming left V 8 bases short and J 0 bases short, with 14 bases between. CDR1 and CDR2 from the germline V gene are MNHEY and SVGAGI. Study results and limitations: Reportedly, only several hundred clones from non-depleted graft cells drove alpha-beta T-cell counts at about two months.

The starting material was peripheral blood, obtained 60 days after TCRalphabeta/CD19-depleted stem cell transplant. This receptor was taken from a child less than two years old who had a stem cell transplant for acute myeloid leukemia, so the T cells may come from the graft donor. The chain uses TRBV6-5 and TRBJ2-7; D is possibly TRBD2 (5 bases). The CDR3 coding sequence is TGTGCCAGCGGTTCGCTAGCCTACTCCTACGAGCAGTACTTC. This encodes CASGSLAYSYEQYF.